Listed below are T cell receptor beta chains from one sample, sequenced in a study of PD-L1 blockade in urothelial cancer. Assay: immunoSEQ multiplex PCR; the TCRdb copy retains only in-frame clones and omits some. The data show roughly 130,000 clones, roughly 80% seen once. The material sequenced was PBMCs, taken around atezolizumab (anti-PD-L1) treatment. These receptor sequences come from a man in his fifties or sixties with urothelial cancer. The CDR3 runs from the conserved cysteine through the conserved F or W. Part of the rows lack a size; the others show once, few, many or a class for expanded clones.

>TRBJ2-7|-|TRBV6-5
CASAGAGAVEQYF
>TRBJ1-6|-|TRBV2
CASSRRDRDYSPLHF
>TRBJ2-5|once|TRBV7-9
CASSSRELVQETQYF
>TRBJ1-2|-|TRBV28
CASSLGQGNYGYTF
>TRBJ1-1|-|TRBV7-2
CASSARGNTEAFF
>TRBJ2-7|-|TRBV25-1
CASSELASGRGEQYF
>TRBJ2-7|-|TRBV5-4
CASSLWGAYEQYF
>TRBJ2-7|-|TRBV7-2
CASKILAASYEQYF
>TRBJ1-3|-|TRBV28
CASKFPAGTDHSGNTIYF
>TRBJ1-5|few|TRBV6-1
CASTRLTQGQPQHF
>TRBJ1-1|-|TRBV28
CASSEDRQRRDTEAFF
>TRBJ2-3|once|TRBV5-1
CASSAAGTSGRPADTQYF
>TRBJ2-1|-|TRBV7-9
CASSLGFGFRDEQFF
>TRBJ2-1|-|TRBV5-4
CASSLGTPFSYNEQFF
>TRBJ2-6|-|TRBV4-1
CASSQEVAAPSGANVLTF
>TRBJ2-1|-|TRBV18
CASSLVAGSYNEQFF
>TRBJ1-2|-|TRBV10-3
CAIGTGDGYTF
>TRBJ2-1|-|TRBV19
CASIAGGSYNEQFF
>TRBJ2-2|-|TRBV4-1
CASSQGGAGPGPGELFF
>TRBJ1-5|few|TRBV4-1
CASSQEAGGKVRPQHF
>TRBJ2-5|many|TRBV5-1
CASSLGEGVAETQYF
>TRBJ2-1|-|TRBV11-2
CASSGLVYPSNNEQFF
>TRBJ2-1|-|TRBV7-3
CASSSLAGVPYNEQFF
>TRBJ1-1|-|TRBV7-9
CASSPSTGTEAFF
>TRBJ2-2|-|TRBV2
CASTGDTGELFF
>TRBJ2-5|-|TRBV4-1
CASSQYRDSQETQYF
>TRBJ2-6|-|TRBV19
CASSIAQSGANVLTF
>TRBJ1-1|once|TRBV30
CAWSHRDSLLNTEAFF
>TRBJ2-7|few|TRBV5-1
CASRLLGQVDPRRGEQYF
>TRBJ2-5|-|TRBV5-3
CARSPGLAGLKETQYF
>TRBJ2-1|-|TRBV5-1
CASSPLAGGRNEQFF
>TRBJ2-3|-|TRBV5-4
CASWGRATDTQYF
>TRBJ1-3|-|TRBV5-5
CASSLLQGNTIYF
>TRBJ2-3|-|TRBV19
CASRSGTSGTYTDMQYF
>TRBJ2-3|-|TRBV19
CASSLQSGVWQYF
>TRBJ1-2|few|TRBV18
CASSPPALEHGYTF
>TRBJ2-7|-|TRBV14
CASSHRIAIQEIYEQYF
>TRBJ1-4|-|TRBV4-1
CASSPKAGVEKLFF
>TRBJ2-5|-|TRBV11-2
CASSSSTGSATQYF
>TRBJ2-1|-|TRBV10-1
CASNEERREEGEQFF
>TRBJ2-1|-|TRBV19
CASSAGTSGMNEQFF
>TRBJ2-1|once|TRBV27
CASSFGGRDNEQFF
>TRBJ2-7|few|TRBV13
CASTRGTSGRHYEQYF
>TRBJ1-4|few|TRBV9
CASSVGVGEGDEKLFF
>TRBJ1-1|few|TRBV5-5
CASSLAGIYTEAFF
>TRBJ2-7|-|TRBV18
CASSPPTSGRSYEQYF
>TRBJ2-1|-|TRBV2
CADTSGGNEQFF
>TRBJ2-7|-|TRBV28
CASSTPASGGRHEQYF